This TCR beta chain derives from a study of cytomegalovirus exposure and HLA in healthy donors. Across the study: Unique TCRs from HLA-typed donors, roughly 87 million of them, were held in an early data release.

The PCR was carried out with 60 Vbeta primers and 13 Jbeta primers. Sequenced by immunoSEQ multiplex PCR; TCRdb stores in-frame clones only, minus some. In the table there are roughly 200,000 clones, 75% to 85% of which are singletons. Study results and limitations: Specificity for CMV antigens was confirmed in vitro for three of the CMV-associated chains. The HLA-A and HLA-B alleles of most subjects were reportedly predicted accurately from TCR beta sequences.

In the case of this clone: Antigen unknown. Relative to the germline gene, one junction end is altered; a read error may explain this.

CDR3 length: 15 amino acids. Germline V gene lookup returns CDR1 SNHLY and CDR2 FYNNEI. Sequenced: PBMCs. The clonotype originates from a boy aged 10-17 years in good health and CMV-seronegative. This chain links TRBV2 with TRBJ2-2, with 9 bases aligning to TRBD2. Here the CDR3 DNA reads TGTGCCAGCAGGGAAGGACTAGCGAGGACCGGGGAGCTGTTTTTT. As protein: CASREGLARTGELFF.